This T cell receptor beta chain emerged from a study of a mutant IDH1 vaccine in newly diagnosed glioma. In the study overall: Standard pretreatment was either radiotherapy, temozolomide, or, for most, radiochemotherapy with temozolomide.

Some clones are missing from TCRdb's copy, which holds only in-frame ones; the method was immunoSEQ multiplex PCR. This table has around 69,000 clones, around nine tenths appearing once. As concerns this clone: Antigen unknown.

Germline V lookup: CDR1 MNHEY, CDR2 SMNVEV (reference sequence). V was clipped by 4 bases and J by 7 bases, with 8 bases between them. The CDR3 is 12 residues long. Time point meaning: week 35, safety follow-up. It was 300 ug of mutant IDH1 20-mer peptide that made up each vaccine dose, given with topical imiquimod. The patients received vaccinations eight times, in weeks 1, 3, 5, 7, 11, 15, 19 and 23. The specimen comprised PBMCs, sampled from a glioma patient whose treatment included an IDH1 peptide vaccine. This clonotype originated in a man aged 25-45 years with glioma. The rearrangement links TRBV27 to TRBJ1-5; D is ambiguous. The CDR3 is CASSSQGQPQHF. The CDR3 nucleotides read TGTGCCAGCAGTTCCCAAGGGCAGCCCCAGCATTTT.